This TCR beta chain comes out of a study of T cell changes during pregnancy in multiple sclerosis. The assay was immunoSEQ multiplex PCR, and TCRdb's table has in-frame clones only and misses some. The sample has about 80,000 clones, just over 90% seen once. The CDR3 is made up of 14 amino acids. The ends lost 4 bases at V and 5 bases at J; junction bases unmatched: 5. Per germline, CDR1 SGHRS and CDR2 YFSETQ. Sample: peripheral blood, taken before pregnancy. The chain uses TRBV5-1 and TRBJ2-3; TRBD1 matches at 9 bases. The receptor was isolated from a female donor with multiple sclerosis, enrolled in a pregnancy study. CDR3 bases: TGCGCCAGCAGCCGCGGACAGGGGAAAGATACGCAGTATTTT. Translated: CASSRGQGKDTQYF.